The present entry profiles one TCR beta chain with its context. Within the sample, other DNA sequences also encode this same CDR3. Authors' methods: It was from reference gene primer amplification that nucleated cell counts were estimated. Here immunoSEQ multiplex PCR was the method, and the copy in TCRdb shows in-frame clones only, minus some. The DNA was the basis for D and trimming; V, J and clone size are from that table. The profile shows 400,000 to 450,000 clones, 90% of them singletons. This sample was taken from a study of blood T cell repertoires in COVID-19. Participants spanned ages 18 to 89 years and resided in roughly 22 US areas. Self-reported history from a screening survey and questionnaire set each donor's cohort. Cohort 3 donors were reported recovered after two negative PCRs, clearance, or symptom resolution. CDR1 is DFQATT, CDR2 SNEGSKA, per germline (reference sequence). V gave up 3 bases and J gave up 1 base, with 6 bases separating them. The CDR3 consists of 12 residues.

This clonotype originated in a man younger than 30 who had recovered from COVID-19. V is TRBV20-1 and J is TRBJ2-5, with no clear D. The sample consisted of PBMCs or T cells enriched from blood (not recorded which). This CDR3 reads CSASPSQETQYF. The CDR3 DNA sequence: TGCAGTGCTAGTCCCAGCCAAGAGACCCAGTACTTC.